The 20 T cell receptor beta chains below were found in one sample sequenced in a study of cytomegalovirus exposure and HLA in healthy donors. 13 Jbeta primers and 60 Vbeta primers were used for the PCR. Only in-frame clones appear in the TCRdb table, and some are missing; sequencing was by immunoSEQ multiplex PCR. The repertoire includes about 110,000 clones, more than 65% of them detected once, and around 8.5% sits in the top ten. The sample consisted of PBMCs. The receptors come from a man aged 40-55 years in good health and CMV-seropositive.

This chain's CDR3 is CASSRGLYGELFF. In DNA, the CDR3 is TGTGCCAGTTCCAGGGGGCTTTACGGGGAGCTGTTTTTT. The V gene is TRBV19, the J gene TRBJ2-2, with TRBD1 matching 8 bases. Germline V lookup: CDR1 LNHDA, CDR2 SQIVND (reference sequence). The length of the CDR3 is 13 residues. Trimming took 8 bases from V and 7 from J; bases not matched to a gene: 6.

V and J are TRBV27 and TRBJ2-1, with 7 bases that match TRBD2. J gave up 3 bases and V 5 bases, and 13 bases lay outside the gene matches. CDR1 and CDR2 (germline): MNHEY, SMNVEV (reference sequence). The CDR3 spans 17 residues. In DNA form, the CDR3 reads TGTGCCAGCAGTGCCACCGCCTCGGCGGGAGACTACAATGAGCAGTTCTTC. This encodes CASSATASAGDYNEQFF.

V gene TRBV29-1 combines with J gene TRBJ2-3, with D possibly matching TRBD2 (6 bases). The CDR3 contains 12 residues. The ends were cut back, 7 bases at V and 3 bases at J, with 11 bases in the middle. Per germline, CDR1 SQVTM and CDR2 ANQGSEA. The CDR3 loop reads CSAASGTDTQYF. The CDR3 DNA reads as TGCAGCGCTGCCAGCGGGACAGATACGCAGTATTTT.

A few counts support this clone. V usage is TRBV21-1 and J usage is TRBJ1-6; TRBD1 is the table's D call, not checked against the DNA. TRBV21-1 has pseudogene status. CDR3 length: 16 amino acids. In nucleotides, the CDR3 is TGTGCCAGCAGCAAAGGAGGCAGGGGAAGGCATTCACCCCTCCACTTT. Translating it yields CASSKGGRGRHSPLHF.

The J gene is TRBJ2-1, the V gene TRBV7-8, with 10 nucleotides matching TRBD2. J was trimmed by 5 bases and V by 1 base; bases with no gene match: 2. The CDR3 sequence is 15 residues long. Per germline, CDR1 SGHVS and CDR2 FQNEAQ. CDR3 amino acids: CASSLGTSGNNEQFF. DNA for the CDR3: TGTGCCAGCAGCTTAGGGACTAGCGGTAACAATGAGCAGTTCTTC.

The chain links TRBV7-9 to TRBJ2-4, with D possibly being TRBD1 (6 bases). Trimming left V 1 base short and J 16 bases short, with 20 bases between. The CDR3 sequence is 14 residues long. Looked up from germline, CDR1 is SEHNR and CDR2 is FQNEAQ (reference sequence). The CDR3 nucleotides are TGTGCCAGCAGCTTAGTCCCTGGCAGGGGTATTCCTTACTTC. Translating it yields CASSLVPGRGIPYF.

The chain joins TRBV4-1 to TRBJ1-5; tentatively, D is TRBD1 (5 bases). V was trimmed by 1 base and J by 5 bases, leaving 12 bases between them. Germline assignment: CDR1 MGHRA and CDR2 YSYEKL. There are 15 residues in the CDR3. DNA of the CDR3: TGCGCCAGCAGCCAAGTACATTGGGGCGATCAGCCCCAGCATTTT. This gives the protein CASSQVHWGDQPQHF.

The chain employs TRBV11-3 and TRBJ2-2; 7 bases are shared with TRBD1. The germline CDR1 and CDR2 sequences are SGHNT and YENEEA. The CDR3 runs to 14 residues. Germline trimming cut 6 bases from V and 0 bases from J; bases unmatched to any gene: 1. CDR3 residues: CASRQGTNTGELFF. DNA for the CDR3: TGTGCCAGCAGACAGGGGACGAACACCGGGGAGCTGTTTTTT.

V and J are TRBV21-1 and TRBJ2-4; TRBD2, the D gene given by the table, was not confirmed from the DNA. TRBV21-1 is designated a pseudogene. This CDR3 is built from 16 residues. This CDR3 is CASSKGGLVAKNIQYF. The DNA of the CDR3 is TGTGCCAGCAGCAAGGGGGGGCTGGTAGCCAAAAACATTCAGTACTTC.

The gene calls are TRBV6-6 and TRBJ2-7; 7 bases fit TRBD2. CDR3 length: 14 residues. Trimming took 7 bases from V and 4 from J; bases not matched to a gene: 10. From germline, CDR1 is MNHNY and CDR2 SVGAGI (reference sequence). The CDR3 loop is CASNPGRAIYEQYF. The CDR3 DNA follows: TGTGCCAGCAACCCAGGGAGGGCGATATACGAGCAGTACTTC.

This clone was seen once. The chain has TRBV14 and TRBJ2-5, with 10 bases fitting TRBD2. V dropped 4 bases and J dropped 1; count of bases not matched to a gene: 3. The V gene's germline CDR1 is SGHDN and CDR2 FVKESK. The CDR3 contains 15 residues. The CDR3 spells CASSPLAGAQETQYF. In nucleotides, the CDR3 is TGTGCCAGCAGCCCTCTAGCGGGGGCCCAAGAGACCCAGTACTTC.

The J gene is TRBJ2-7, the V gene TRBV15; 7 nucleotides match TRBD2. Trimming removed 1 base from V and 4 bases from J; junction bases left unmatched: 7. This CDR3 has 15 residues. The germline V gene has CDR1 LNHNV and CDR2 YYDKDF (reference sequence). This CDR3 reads CATSRVGGGQYEQYF. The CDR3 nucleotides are TGTGCCACCAGCAGAGTCGGGGGAGGGCAATACGAGCAGTACTTC. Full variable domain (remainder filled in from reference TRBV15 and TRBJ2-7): DAMVIQNPRYQVTQFGKPVTLSCSQTLNHNVMYWYQQKSSQAPKLLFHYYDKDFNNEADTPDNFQSRRPNTSFCFLDIRSPGLGDTAMYLCATSRVGGGQYEQYFGPGTRLTVT.

The CDR3 region is CASTLSEGLAQHF. The CDR3 DNA is TGTGCCAGCACTCTTTCTGAGGGTTTAGCCCAGCATTTT. V is TRBV28 and J is TRBJ1-5; the D is unclear. The V end lost 7 bases, the J end lost 11 bases, and 18 bases lay between the germline ends. The germline V gene encodes CDR1 MDHEN and CDR2 SYDVKM. The CDR3 is 13 residues long. Combining the CDR3 with reference TRBV28 and TRBJ1-5 gives the whole variable domain DVKVTQSSRYLVKRTGEKVFLECVQDMDHENMFWYRQDPGLGLRLIYFSYDVKMKEKGDIPEGYSVSREKKERFSLILESASTNQTSMYLCASTLSEGLAQHFGDGTRLSIL.

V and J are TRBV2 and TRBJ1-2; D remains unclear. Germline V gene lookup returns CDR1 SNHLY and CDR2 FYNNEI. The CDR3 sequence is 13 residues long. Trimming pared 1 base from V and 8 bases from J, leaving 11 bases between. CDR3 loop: CASSEGRANGYTF. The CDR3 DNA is TGTGCCAGCAGTGAAGGGCGGGCCAACGGCTACACCTTC.

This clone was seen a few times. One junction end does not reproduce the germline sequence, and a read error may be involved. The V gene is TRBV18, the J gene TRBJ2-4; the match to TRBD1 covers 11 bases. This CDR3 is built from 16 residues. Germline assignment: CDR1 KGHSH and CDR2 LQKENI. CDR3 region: CASSPGGQGAGNSQYF. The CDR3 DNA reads TGTGCCAGCTCACCAGGAGGACAGGGGGCAGGGAACAGTCAGTACTTC.

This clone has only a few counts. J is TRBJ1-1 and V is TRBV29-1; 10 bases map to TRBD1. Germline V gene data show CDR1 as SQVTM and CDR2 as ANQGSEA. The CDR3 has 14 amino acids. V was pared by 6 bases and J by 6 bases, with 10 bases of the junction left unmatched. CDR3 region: CSVELRDRGPEAFF. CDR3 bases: TGCAGCGTCGAGCTCCGGGACAGGGGTCCTGAAGCTTTCTTT. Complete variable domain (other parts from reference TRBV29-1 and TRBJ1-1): SAVISQKPSRDICQRGTSLTIQCQVDSQVTMMFWYRQQPGQSLTLIATANQGSEATYESGFVIDKFPISRPNLTFSTLTVSNMSPEDSSIYLCSVELRDRGPEAFFGQGTRLTVV.

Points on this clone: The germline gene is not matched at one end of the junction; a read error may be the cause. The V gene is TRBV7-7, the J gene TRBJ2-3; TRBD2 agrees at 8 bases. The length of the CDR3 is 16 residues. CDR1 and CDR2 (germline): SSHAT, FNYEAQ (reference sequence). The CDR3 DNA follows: TGTGCTAGCAGCTTGATGGCGGGGGGCGGCACAGATACGCAGTATTTT. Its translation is CASSLMAGGGTDTQYF.

CDR3 sequence reads: CATKLSDLDEQYF. In DNA form, the CDR3 reads TGTGCCACCAAGCTTAGTGACTTGGACGAGCAGTACTTC. The genes are TRBV15 and TRBJ2-7; no clear D. Trimming cost V 7 bases and J 5 bases, with 15 bases left between them. The CDR3 length is 13 residues. The V gene's germline CDR1 is LNHNV and CDR2 YYDKDF (reference sequence).

Here the CDR3 DNA reads TGCGCCAGCAGCCATCTCTACGACAGAACCGGGGCCAACGTCCTGACTTTC. Its translation is CASSHLYDRTGANVLTF. The rearrangement uses TRBV23-1 and TRBJ2-6, with D possibly matching TRBD1 (5 bases). TRBV23-1 is placed among ORFs of uncertain function. CDR3 size: 17 residues. Trimming took 6 bases from V and 4 from J, leaving 19 bases between them.

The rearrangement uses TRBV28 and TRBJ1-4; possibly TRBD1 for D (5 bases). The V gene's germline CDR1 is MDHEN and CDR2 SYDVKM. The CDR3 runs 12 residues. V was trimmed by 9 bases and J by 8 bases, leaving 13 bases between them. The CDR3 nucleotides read TGTGCCAGTGGGACCGGGAGGGAAAAACTGTTTTTT. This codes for CASGTGREKLFF.